By share, the clone carrying this T cell receptor beta chain ranks as medium-sized. Its matching antigen is unknown. The record originates from a study of metastatic and nonmetastatic thyroid tumors. Study background: Across peripheral blood and tumor or nodule tissue samples taken from malignant and benign thyroid patients, the repertoires were compared with one another. General study results and limits: TCR beta diversity was reportedly significantly higher in malignant thyroid tumors than benign nodules, in blood and tumor.

The V gene's germline CDR1 is MDHEN and CDR2 SYDVKM. There are 16 residues in the CDR3. The trim removed 6 bases at V and 3 bases at J, leaving 10 bases unmatched. No treatment of any kind had been given to any patient before thyroid surgery. Per the study methods: Clinicopathological groups differed in CDR3, with these differences serving to build a distant-metastasis classifier for papillary thyroid cancer. TCRdb recomputed clones from the PCR reads via MiXCR. These V and J calls derive from TCRdb rather than the authors' analysis. Found here are some 7,100 clones, about a third of them singletons; the top ten hold roughly a third.

Sequencing was done on a sample of adjacent normal tissue. This receptor was identified in a female donor with papillary thyroid cancer or a benign thyroid nodule (not recorded which). Some clones in this sample may be carry-over from other donors' samples. The chain joins TRBV28 to TRBJ1-4; TRBD1 matches at 7 bases. The CDR3: CASSRTGDGANEKLFF. CDR3 nucleotides: TGTGCCAGCAGCCGCACAGGGGACGGAGCTAATGAAAAACTGTTTTTT.